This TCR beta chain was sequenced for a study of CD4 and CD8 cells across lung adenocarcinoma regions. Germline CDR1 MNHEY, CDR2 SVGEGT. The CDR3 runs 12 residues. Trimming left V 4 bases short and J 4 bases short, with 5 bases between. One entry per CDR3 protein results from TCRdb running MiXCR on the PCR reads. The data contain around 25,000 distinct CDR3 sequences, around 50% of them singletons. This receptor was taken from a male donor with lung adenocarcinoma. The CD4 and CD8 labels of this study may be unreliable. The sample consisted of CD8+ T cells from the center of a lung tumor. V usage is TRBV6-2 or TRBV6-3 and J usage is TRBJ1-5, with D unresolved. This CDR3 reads CASSSNNQPQHF. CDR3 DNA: TGTGCCAGCAGTTCCAATAATCAGCCCCAGCATTTT.